These T cell receptor beta chains were read from a single sample in a study of cytomegalovirus exposure and HLA in healthy donors. Data came from immunoSEQ multiplex PCR; TCRdb stores just in-frame clones and leaves some out. The sample shows about 200,000 clones, 80% to 85% of them seen only once. The sequencing sample was made of PBMCs. Receptors were obtained from a woman in her forties in good health and CMV-seronegative. Each CDR3 is given with its conserved first and last residue. Each record gives: V gene, J gene, CDR3 protein.

TRBV7-8	NA	CASSFTGLGEQYF
TRBV4-1	TRBJ1-5	CASSQGDSPRTQPQHF
TRBV13	TRBJ2-3	CASSLAGHQGDTQYF
TRBV28	TRBJ2-2	CASSSGGLNTGELFF
TRBV6-5	TRBJ1-4	CASSRKLEEKLFF
TRBV6-5	TRBJ1-1	CASSYWGEGNTEAFF
TRBV2	TRBJ2-2	CASKEEGARTGELFF
TRBV5-1	TRBJ2-7	CASSFDPLSYEQYF
TRBV9	TRBJ2-5	CASSESGSVGETQYF
TRBV5-1	TRBJ2-2	CASSLELADTGELFF
TRBV19	TRBJ2-5	CASRDPGGERETQYF
TRBV5-6	TRBJ2-7	CASSLGGASYEQYF
TRBV4-1	TRBJ1-6	CASSQDDILSYNSPLHF
TRBV27	TRBJ2-7	CASSSSYEQYF
TRBV4-1	TRBJ2-1	CASSQGPRLESGEQFF
TRBV5-1	TRBJ1-2	CASSLAAGNYGYTF
TRBV18	TRBJ2-7	CASSPEGLAGDSYEQYF
TRBV27	NA	CASRRTGGYEQYF
TRBV2	TRBJ1-5	CASTGTGGNQPQHF
TRBV19	TRBJ2-7	CASSRGDRREQYF
TRBV19	TRBJ1-2	CASSQLGQAFGYGYTF
TRBV19	TRBJ2-7	CATSDSLYEQYF
TRBV19	TRBJ1-5	CASMGTGLGNQPQHF
TRBV7-3	TRBJ2-1	CASSLAGANNEQFF
TRBV7-9	TRBJ2-7	CASSLGGLAGTYEQYF
TRBV5-6	TRBJ1-2	CASSPGSANYGYTF